These T cell receptor beta chains were read from a single sample in a study of cytomegalovirus exposure and HLA in healthy donors. Some clones are missing from TCRdb's copy, which holds only in-frame ones; the method was immunoSEQ multiplex PCR. The table records approximately 97,000 clones, approximately 95% of them present only once. The material sequenced was PBMCs. The receptors stem from a woman between 25 and 40 years old in good health and CMV-seropositive. Both conserved end residues are part of each CDR3. A D gene is named only where the DNA matches it firmly. Clone size is not always given. Where it is, it says once, few, many or a class for expanded clones.

J: TRBJ2-3; V: TRBV5-4; D: .; size: .; CDR3: CASSLVAISDTQYF; DNA: TGTGCCAGCAGCTTGGTTGCTATATCGGATACGCAGTATTTT
J: TRBJ1-5; V: TRBV2; D: .; size: .; CDR3: CASSDRGINQPQHF; DNA: TGTGCCAGCAGTGACAGGGGAATTAATCAGCCCCAGCATTTT
J: TRBJ2-1; V: TRBV5-5; D: TRBD2; size: .; CDR3: CASSLGRGSWFNEQFF; DNA: TGTGCCAGCAGCTTGGGTCGCGGGAGTTGGTTCAATGAGCAGTTCTTC
J: TRBJ1-1; V: TRBV5-1; D: .; size: .; CDR3: CASSQNTEAFF; DNA: TGTGCCAGCAGCCAGAACACTGAAGCTTTCTTT
J: TRBJ1-3; V: TRBV2; D: .; size: .; CDR3: CASSDPRGGGTGNTIYF; DNA: TGTGCCAGCAGTGATCCTCGAGGTGGGGGGACTGGAAACACCATATATTTT
J: TRBJ1-4; V: TRBV29-1; D: .; size: .; CDR3: CSGERKTVF; DNA: TGCAGCGGCGAGAGGAAAACTGTTTTT
J: TRBJ2-3; V: TRBV5-6; D: .; size: .; CDR3: CASSPNPGRGHTDTQYF; DNA: TGTGCCAGCAGCCCTAACCCGGGACGGGGACACACAGATACGCAGTATTTT
J: TRBJ1-4; V: TRBV28; D: TRBD1; size: .; CDR3: CASSSYNGQGADYYEKLFF; DNA: TGTGCCAGCAGTTCCTATAATGGACAGGGGGCGGACTATTACGAAAAACTGTTTTTT
J: TRBJ2-1; V: TRBV6-5; D: TRBD1; size: .; CDR3: CASSYEDRVEGEQFF; DNA: TGTGCCAGCAGTTACGAGGACAGGGTAGAGGGTGAGCAGTTCTTC
J: TRBJ1-2; V: TRBV28; D: TRBD1; size: .; CDR3: CASSSRRTGVNYGYTF; DNA: TGTGCCAGCAGTAGCAGGCGGACAGGGGTTAACTATGGCTACACCTTC
J: TRBJ2-2; V: TRBV9; D: .; size: .; CDR3: CASSPWARQNTGELFF; DNA: TGTGCCAGCAGCCCGTGGGCCCGACAGAACACCGGGGAGCTGTTTTTT
J: TRBJ2-5; V: TRBV19; D: .; size: once; CDR3: CASSIEASSGETQYF; DNA: TGTGCCAGTAGTATAGAAGCTAGTTCGGGGGAGACCCAGTACTTC
J: TRBJ2-1; V: TRBV7-9; D: TRBD2; size: .; CDR3: CASSLGGLAGGPIYNEQFF; DNA: TGTGCCAGCAGCTTAGGGGGGCTAGCGGGAGGACCGATTTACAATGAGCAGTTCTTC
J: TRBJ1-5; V: TRBV30; D: TRBD1; size: .; CDR3: CAWSRDSAYQPQHF; DNA: TGTGCCTGGAGTCGGGACAGCGCTTATCAGCCCCAGCATTTT
J: TRBJ2-5; V: TRBV9; D: .; size: .; CDR3: CASSVGTGQRETQYF; DNA: TGTGCCAGCAGCGTTGGAACGGGACAAAGGGAGACCCAGTACTTC
J: TRBJ1-1; V: TRBV4-2; D: .; size: .; CDR3: CASSQLAGENTEAFF; DNA: TGTGCCAGCAGCCAACTCGCAGGGGAGAACACTGAAGCTTTCTTT